What follows is one T cell receptor (beta chain) and its context. Its antigen is not known. Trimming left V 11 bases short and J 2 bases short, with 12 bases between. Germline CDR1 is SNHLY and CDR2 is FYNNEI. This CDR3 region has 12 residues. These data belong to a study of T-cell memory formation after mild COVID-19. Study at large: There were largely donor-specific TCR clusters.

Study-wide results and caveats: CD4+ contracting clones lay mainly in CM and EM, CD8+ ones in EMRA. Second-wave clones that peaked on day 37 lacked confirmed SARS-CoV-2 specificity.

TCRdb ran MiXCR on the 5' RACE reads and lists one entry per CDR3 protein. The table records hundreds of thousands of distinct CDR3 sequences, 20% to 25% of them present only once. The clonotype comes from a man aged 18 to 30 who had mild COVID-19 (a few samples of this study predate the infection). Cell type and time point are not known. Material: PBMCs or a T cell subset sorted from them (not recorded which). The V call is TRBV2, the J call TRBJ2-5, with D tentatively TRBD2 (6 bases). The CDR3 protein is CALGDLQETQYF. CDR3 in DNA: TGTGCCTTGGGGGACTTGCAAGAGACCCAGTACTTC.